The 10 T cell receptor beta chains given below trace back to one sample, sequenced in a study of post-analysis software for immune sequencing data. Findings of the study overall: Patients carried five TRBV segments more frequently than controls did, and TRBV5-6, TRBV5-1 and TRBV20-1 were among them.

Sequencing libraries made from TCR beta cDNA carried unique molecular identifiers. TCRdb itself ran the PCR reads through MiXCR, one entry per CDR3 protein. Counted here are around 250,000 distinct CDR3 sequences, 35% to 40% occurring once; the ten biggest clones make up roughly 4.8%. For these TCRs, the target antigens are not known. Input material: blood. The source of these receptors is a girl between 10 and 17 years old with multiple sclerosis.

This sequence joins TRBV5-1 and TRBJ1-1, with no clear D. This CDR3 is 14 amino acids long. The V end was cut by 5 bases, the J end by 3 bases, with 14 bases between. Germline V lookup: CDR1 SGHRS, CDR2 YFSETQ. The CDR3 DNA sequence: TGCGCCAGCAGACGCGGGGAGATCTACACTGAAGCTTTCTTT. Translation gives CASRRGEIYTEAFF.

This clonotype was counted many times. This chain links TRBV29-1 with TRBJ2-1; maybe TRBD2 (5 bases). Germline V gene lookup returns CDR1 SQVTM and CDR2 ANQGSEA. The CDR3 consists of 14 residues. Trimming took 6 bases from V and 0 from J, leaving 12 bases between them. DNA for the CDR3: TGCAGCGTCGACCCGGGGAGCTCCTACAATGAGCAGTTCTTC. Translating gives CSVDPGSSYNEQFF.

This clonotype was seen only a few times. V gene TRBV15 combines with J gene TRBJ2-3; unclear D gene. CDR3 length equals 12 residues. Germline V gene data show CDR1 as LNHNV and CDR2 as YYDKDF (reference sequence). V dropped 3 bases and J dropped 4 bases, with 5 bases sitting between them. CDR3 sequence: CATSRSSDTQYF. CDR3 in DNA: TGTGCCACCAGCAGGTCGTCAGATACGCAGTATTTT. Full variable domain (missing parts from reference TRBV15 and TRBJ2-3): DAMVIQNPRYQVTQFGKPVTLSCSQTLNHNVMYWYQQKSSQAPKLLFHYYDKDFNNEADTPDNFQSRRPNTSFCFLDIRSPGLGDTAMYLCATSRSSDTQYFGPGTRLTVL.

This clonotype has a count of ten or more. The chain is built from TRBV9 and TRBJ1-1, with D tentatively TRBD1 (5 bases). CDR1 and CDR2 from the germline V gene are SGDLS and YYNGEE. Between the trimmed V and J ends, which lost 7 bases and 3 bases, there was a span of 7 bases. CDR3 length equals 11 residues. The CDR3 sequence is CASGGDTEAFF. CDR3 sequence (DNA): TGTGCCAGCGGGGGGGACACTGAAGCTTTCTTT.

This clonotype was seen more than once but under ten times. The chain combines TRBV20-1 with TRBJ1-5; D call uncertain. CDR1 and CDR2 from the germline V gene are DFQATT and SNEGSKA (reference sequence). V lost 1 base and J lost 4, with 11 bases in between. The CDR3 sequence is 14 residues long. The CDR3 spells CSARVGRANQPQHF. CDR3 coding DNA: TGCAGTGCTAGAGTAGGGAGGGCTAATCAGCCCCAGCATTTT.

Notes on this clonotype: A clone one base away is much larger, so this may be a read error. J is TRBJ1-5 and V is TRBV6-5; D is ambiguous. Deletions cut 0 bases from V and 6 bases from J, with 9 bases between. The germline CDR1 and CDR2 sequences are MNHEY and SVGAGI. This CDR3 has 14 residues. CDR3 sequence (DNA): TGTGCCAGCAGTTACTCGGGCAGTGGTCAGCCCCAGCATTTT. Amino acids: CASSYSGSGQPQHF.

This rearrangement joins TRBV4-1 to TRBJ2-3, with 8 bases matching TRBD2. Germline assignment: CDR1 MGHRA and CDR2 YSYEKL. The CDR3 has 16 residues. After removal of 4 bases from V and 2 bases from J, the junction contained 8 bases not matched to a gene. CDR3 sequence (DNA): TGCGCCAGCAGCCCATCTTTACTAGCGGTCACAGATACGCAGTATTTT. Its protein product is CASSPSLLAVTDTQYF.

This clonotype was detected ten times or more. The V gene is TRBV6-5, the J gene TRBJ2-7, with D perhaps matching TRBD2 (6 bases). The CDR3 spans 15 residues. Trimming took 5 bases from V and 3 from J, leaving 17 bases between them. Per the germline V gene, CDR1 is MNHEY and CDR2 is SVGAGI. The CDR3 reads CASSTRAGYGYEQYF. CDR3 in DNA: TGTGCCAGCAGTACCCGTGCGGGGTATGGCTACGAGCAGTACTTC.

As to this clonotype: An end of the junction differs from the germline gene, which may be a read error. The chain links TRBV12-3 or TRBV12-4 to TRBJ2-3; a possible D gene is TRBD2 (6 bases). The CDR3 spans 17 residues. CDR3 DNA sequence: TGTGCCAGCAGTTTTTTCCTTGGCGGGATGGTAGCAGATGCGCAGTATTTT. It yields the protein CASSFFLGGMVADAQYF.

J is TRBJ2-5 and V is TRBV25-1; D call uncertain. Germline CDR1 MGHDK, CDR2 SYGVNS. V dropped 3 bases and J dropped 11 bases, with 16 bases sitting between them. CDR3 length equals 13 residues. The CDR3 region is CASSEPGYNEQYF. The CDR3 DNA follows: TGTGCCAGCAGTGAGCCCGGATACAATGAGCAGTACTTC.